These 24 T cell receptor beta chains share one sample of origin, sequenced in a study of blood T cell repertoires in COVID-19. The method was immunoSEQ multiplex PCR; TCRdb's version includes in-frame clones alone and lacks a portion of them. The repertoire has 300,000 to 400,000 clones, 86% of them found once; the top ten carry approximately 4%. The sample comprised PBMCs or T cells enriched from blood (not recorded which). These receptors all stem from a woman in her 40s with acute COVID-19.

Turning to this clone: Its ends do not fully match the called genes, so a read error is possible. The chain employs TRBV11-2 and TRBJ2-2; 7 nucleotides agree with TRBD1. In germline, CDR1 is SGHAT, CDR2 FQNNGV. CDR3 length: 14 residues. This CDR3 is CASSLEVRGGELFF. The CDR3 DNA reads as TGTGCCAGCAGCCTAGAGGTCAGGGGGGGGGAGCTGTTTTTT.

This chain uses TRBV4-1 with TRBJ1-4; D is possibly TRBD1 (5 bases). The V gene's germline CDR1 is MGHRA and CDR2 YSYEKL. The CDR3 length is 22 residues. V was trimmed by 1 base and J by 0 bases, leaving 27 bases between them. CDR3: CASSQAVWGLPPGLATNEKLFF. In nucleotides, the CDR3 is TGCGCCAGCAGCCAAGCCGTGTGGGGCTTACCCCCTGGGCTCGCAACTAATGAAAAACTGTTTTTT.

The chain has TRBV9 and TRBJ2-2; D possibly corresponds to TRBD2 (6 bases). V lost 4 bases and J 3 bases, leaving 13 bases between the germline ends. CDR1 SGDLS and CDR2 YYNGEE come from the germline V gene. The CDR3 runs to 15 residues. The CDR3 spells CASSLLGGYTGELFF. The CDR3 nucleotides are TGTGCCAGCAGCCTCCTCGGGGGATACACCGGGGAGCTGTTTTTT.

The chain combines TRBV19 with TRBJ2-3; 12 nucleotides match TRBD2. Germline V lookup: CDR1 LNHDA, CDR2 SQIVND (reference sequence). The CDR3 runs 17 residues. The V gene end was trimmed by 5 bases and the J gene end by 1 base; junction bases not matched to a gene: 7. CDR3 amino acids: CASSADRLAGGTDTQYF. CDR3 coding DNA: TGTGCCAGTAGTGCCGATCGACTAGCGGGAGGCACAGATACGCAGTATTTT.

The chain joins TRBV10-3 to TRBJ2-7, with 7 bases matching TRBD1. The CDR3 loop spans 14 amino acids. The V gene end was trimmed by 2 bases and the J gene end by 2 bases; junction bases not matched to a gene: 3. The germline V gene encodes CDR1 ENHRY and CDR2 SYGVKD. CDR3 bases: TGTGCCATCAGTGAGCCGACAGGGACCTACGAGCAGTACTTC. Protein sequence: CAISEPTGTYEQYF.

The chain has TRBV19 and TRBJ1-2, with 7 nucleotides matching TRBD1. V lost 0 bases and J lost 3; bases outside the gene matches: 4. The CDR3 runs 15 residues. CDR1 is LNHDA and CDR2 is SQIVND in the germline V gene (reference sequence). The CDR3 DNA reads TGTGCCAGTAGTATAGAGGTAGGGGGCGACTATGGCTACACCTTC. It codes for CASSIEVGGDYGYTF.

V usage is TRBV6-6 and J usage is TRBJ1-5; TRBD1 aligns across 7 bases. V lost 7 bases to trimming and J lost 3 bases; unmatched junction nucleotides: 12. This CDR3 is 16 amino acids long. Germline CDR1 is MNHNY and CDR2 is SVGAGI (reference sequence). The CDR3 protein is CASKGGGAGLNQPQHF. In DNA form, the CDR3 reads TGTGCCAGCAAAGGGGGCGGGGCAGGCCTCAATCAGCCCCAGCATTTT.

In its sample, this clone was seen once. The chain recombines TRBV7-2 with TRBJ2-5; the D gene is possibly TRBD2 (6 bases). V shed 1 base and J shed 5 bases, with 14 bases lying between them. The CDR3 has 15 amino acids. CDR1 and CDR2 from the germline V gene are SGHTA and FQGNSA. In DNA form, the CDR3 reads TGTGCCAGCAGCTTAGTTACTAGCTCGTTCGAGACCCAGTACTTC. As protein: CASSLVTSSFETQYF.

The chain carries TRBV13 and TRBJ1-5; TRBD1 is a possible D gene (6 bases). There are 15 residues in the CDR3. V was cut by 4 bases and J by 0 bases, with 10 bases left in between. Germline CDR1 PRHDT, CDR2 FYEKMQ (reference sequence). CDR3 DNA: TGTGCCAGCAGCTCCTCGACAGGTAGCAATCAGCCCCAGCATTTT. It yields the protein CASSSSTGSNQPQHF.

This rearrangement joins TRBV2 to TRBJ2-2; D remains unclear. The CDR3 is 13 residues long. CDR1 is SNHLY and CDR2 is FYNNEI in the germline V gene. V was trimmed by 6 bases and J by 3 bases, leaving 8 bases between them. Here the CDR3 DNA reads TGTGCCAGCAGAAAAGAGGACACCGGGGAGCTGTTTTTT. It specifies CASRKEDTGELFF.

This rearrangement joins TRBV25-1 to TRBJ2-2; the D is unclear. The CDR3 is made up of 16 amino acids. In germline, CDR1 is MGHDK, CDR2 SYGVNS. V lost 1 base and J lost 3, with 12 bases in between. CDR3 region: CASSEFYGDDTGELFF. CDR3 DNA sequence: TGTGCCAGCAGTGAATTCTATGGAGATGACACCGGGGAGCTGTTTTTT.

The chain carries TRBV6-5 and TRBJ1-5; no firm D call. The CDR3 is 12 amino acids. Trimming shortened V by 7 bases and J by 6 bases, and 10 bases separated the two germline ends. Germline values: CDR1 MNHEY, CDR2 SVGAGI. The CDR3 coding sequence is TGTGCCAGCACCAATGGAGGTCAGCCCCAGCATTTT. As protein: CASTNGGQPQHF.

CDR3 sequence: CASSSRGTGGKGSPLHF. CDR3 nucleotides: TGTGCCAGCAGCTCTAGAGGGACAGGGGGCAAAGGTTCACCCCTCCACTTT. The V gene is TRBV7-9, the J gene TRBJ1-6, with 12 positions matching TRBD1. Germline assignment: CDR1 SEHNR and CDR2 FQNEAQ (reference sequence). The CDR3 is 17 amino acids. V dropped 4 bases and J dropped 9; count of bases not matched to a gene: 10. The full variable domain, completed using reference TRBV7-9 and TRBJ1-6, is DTGVSQNPRHKITKRGQNVTFRCDPISEHNRLYWYRQTLGQGPEFLTYFQNEAQLEKSRLLSDRFSAERPKGSFSTLEIQRTEQGDSAMYLCASSSRGTGGKGSPLHFGNGTRLTVT.

As DNA, the CDR3 is TGTGCCAGCAGAGTTACAGGGAGTGATACGCAGTATTTT. It specifies CASRVTGSDTQYF. The chain uses TRBV28 and TRBJ2-3, with D possibly matching TRBD1 (6 bases). Germline values: CDR1 MDHEN, CDR2 SYDVKM. CDR3 length: 13 amino acids. V lost 6 bases to trimming and J lost 6 bases, with 13 bases between them.

This chain joins TRBV5-4 and TRBJ2-3; TRBD2 matches 8 bases. The J segment lost 5 bases and the V segment lost 3 bases, leaving 11 bases of the junction unmatched. CDR3 length: 16 amino acids. Germline V lookup: CDR1 SGHNT, CDR2 YYREEE (reference sequence). CDR3 protein: CASSSAGGRGRDTQYF. The CDR3 nucleotides read TGTGCCAGCAGCTCGGCGGGGGGAAGAGGTCGAGATACGCAGTATTTT. Filled out from reference TRBV5-4 and TRBJ2-3, the complete variable domain reads ETGVTQSPTHLIKTRGQQVTLRCSSQSGHNTVSWYQQALGQGPQFIFQYYREEENGRGNFPPRFSGLQFPNYSSELNVNALELDDSALYLCASSSAGGRGRDTQYFGPGTRLTVL.

This rearrangement joins TRBV7-6 to TRBJ2-5, with D possibly being TRBD1 (5 bases). CDR1 SGHVS and CDR2 FNYEAQ come from the germline V gene. Trimming removed 5 bases from V and 2 bases from J, with 24 bases in between. This CDR3 contains 18 residues. The CDR3, as DNA: TGTGCCAGCAGCCTAGATAACTGGAACAGGCCATCACAAGAGACCCAGTACTTC. The encoded protein is CASSLDNWNRPSQETQYF. The full variable domain, with the rest looked up from reference TRBV7-6 and TRBJ2-5, is GAGVSQSPRYKVTKRGQDVALRCDPISGHVSLYWYRQALGQGPEFLTYFNYEAQQDKSGLPNDRFSAERPEGSISTLTIQRTEQRDSAMYRCASSLDNWNRPSQETQYFGPGTRLLVL.

The rearrangement links TRBV19 to TRBJ1-2, with 7 bases identical to TRBD1. J gave up 2 bases and V 3 bases, and 0 bases lay outside the gene matches. This CDR3 is built from 13 residues. Germline CDR1 LNHDA, CDR2 SQIVND (reference sequence). This chain's CDR3 is CASSMTGNYGYTF. CDR3 DNA sequence: TGTGCCAGTAGTATGACAGGGAACTATGGCTACACCTTC.

The gene calls are TRBV6-2 or TRBV6-3 and TRBJ1-4; possibly TRBD1 for D (6 bases). V was trimmed by 4 bases and J by 7 bases, leaving 19 bases between them. Per germline, CDR1 MNHEY and CDR2 SVGEGT. The CDR3 length is 16 residues. The CDR3 DNA sequence: TGTGCCAGCAGTTCTAGGCTTCGACAGGACACTGAAAAACTGTTTTTT. Translating it yields CASSSRLRQDTEKLFF.

The rearrangement joins TRBV4-2 to TRBJ1-4, with TRBD1 identical over 9 bases. CDR3 length: 16 amino acids. V was clipped by 4 bases and J by 7 bases; unmatched bases: 10. The germline V gene encodes CDR1 LGHNA and CDR2 YNFKEQ. This CDR3 reads CASSPHRGQGSEKLFF. CDR3 DNA sequence: TGTGCCAGCAGCCCCCATCGGGGACAGGGTTCTGAAAAACTGTTTTTT.

DNA for the CDR3: TGCGCCAGCAGCTTGGAGGGACAGGGGGCCAATTCACCCCTCCACTTT. Its translation is CASSLEGQGANSPLHF. The rearrangement joins TRBV5-1 to TRBJ1-6; 12 bases line up with TRBD1. The CDR3 runs 16 residues. Trimming removed 0 bases from V and 7 bases from J; junction bases left unmatched: 2. In germline, CDR1 is SGHRS, CDR2 YFSETQ. The full variable domain, its missing parts supplied by reference TRBV5-1 and TRBJ1-6, is KAGVTQTPRYLIKTRGQQVTLSCSPISGHRSVSWYQQTPGQGLQFLFEYFSETQRNKGNFPGRFSGRQFSNSRSEMNVSTLELGDSALYLCASSLEGQGANSPLHFGNGTRLTVT.

The rearrangement links TRBV4-2 to TRBJ1-5; maybe TRBD1 (5 bases). V lost 0 bases to trimming and J lost 2 bases, with 11 bases between them. CDR1 LGHNA and CDR2 YNFKEQ come from the germline V gene. This CDR3 has 16 amino acids. Written as DNA, the CDR3 is TGTGCCAGCAGCCAAGAGGGGGGAAGCGGCAATCAGCCCCAGCATTTT. Protein sequence: CASSQEGGSGNQPQHF.

V is TRBV7-6 and J is TRBJ1-6; TRBD1 agrees at 9 bases. CDR3 size: 16 residues. Germline V gene data show CDR1 as SGHVS and CDR2 as FNYEAQ. Germline trimming cut 5 bases from V and 1 base from J; bases unmatched to any gene: 3. The DNA for the CDR3 is TGTGCCAGCAGCGCTGGGACAGGGTCCTATAATTCACCCCTCCACTTT. This encodes CASSAGTGSYNSPLHF.

This clone was counted a single time. This CDR3 is CASSPRTANEKLFF. CDR3 DNA sequence: TGTGCCAGCTCACCACGGACAGCTAATGAAAAACTGTTTTTT. This sequence joins TRBV18 and TRBJ1-4; the D gene is possibly TRBD1 (6 bases). The CDR3 length is 14 residues. V was clipped by 1 base and J by 3 bases, with 6 bases between them. Germline values: CDR1 KGHSH, CDR2 LQKENI.

The chain has TRBV3-1 (or the pseudogene TRBV3-2) and TRBJ2-2; 9 bases are shared with TRBD1. This CDR3 contains 14 residues. The junction had 2 bases not matched to a gene; V was cut back by 5 bases and J by 4 bases. The germline V gene encodes CDR1 LGHDT and CDR2 YNNKEL (reference sequence). For the CDR3, the DNA is TGTGCCAGCAGCGGGACAGGGCCCACCGGGGAGCTGTTTTTT. It encodes CASSGTGPTGELFF.